Below are 6 T cell receptor beta chains sequenced from a single sample in a study of memory CD4+ T cells and cytomegalovirus serostatus. Single viable CD3+CD4+CD8-CD45RO+ cells were sorted as the memory CD4+ T cells. Sequencing used immunoSEQ multiplex PCR; TCRdb keeps in-frame clones, though not all of them. The table lists under 80,000 clones, around four fifths of them singletons. Material for sequencing was memory CD4+ T cells from blood. Source of these receptors: an adult in good health and CMV-seronegative.

As to this clone: A read error may produce the germline difference seen at one junction end. The V call is TRBV5-8, the J call TRBJ2-7, with D hard to call. Per germline, CDR1 SGHTS and CDR2 YDEGEE. The CDR3 extends over 15 amino acids. CDR3: CASSLYGGTSDEQYF. CDR3 DNA sequence: TGTGCCAGCAGCTTGTATGGCGGTACCTCCGACGAGCAGTACTTC.

The chain links TRBV18 to TRBJ2-7; D not resolved. Germline loops: CDR1 KGHSH, CDR2 LQKENI. V was pared by 6 bases and J by 6 bases, with 18 bases between. CDR3 length: 14 residues. This chain's CDR3 is CASSITIPDGEQYF. For the CDR3, the DNA is TGTGCCAGCTCCATAACCATCCCGGACGGCGAGCAGTACTTC.

V is TRBV6-6 and J is TRBJ1-6; D perhaps matches TRBD1 (6 bases). V was cut by 5 bases and J by 8 bases, with 13 bases left in between. The V gene's germline CDR1 is MNHNY and CDR2 SVGAGI (reference sequence). The CDR3 runs to 14 residues. CDR3 nucleotide sequence: TGTGCCAGCAGTCAGGGGTGGGTTTATTCACCCCTCCACTTT. This encodes CASSQGWVYSPLHF.

This clone was detected a few times. The chain links TRBV30 to TRBJ2-7; the match to TRBD2 covers 9 bases. V gave up 4 bases and J gave up 1 base; unmatched junction bases: 11. The CDR3 is 16 amino acids. From germline, CDR1 is GTSNPN and CDR2 SVGIG (reference sequence). CDR3 loop: CAWTPSAGGRSYEQYF. The CDR3 coding sequence is TGTGCCTGGACCCCCTCCGCGGGGGGGAGGTCCTACGAGCAGTACTTC.

The chain uses TRBV4-1 and TRBJ1-3, with TRBD1 matching over 11 bases. The V segment lost 4 bases and the J segment 3 bases; nucleotides outside the gene matches: 2. There are 15 residues in the CDR3. The germline gives CDR1 MGHRA, CDR2 YSYEKL. CDR3 loop: CASSRTGGSGNTIYF. CDR3 bases: TGCGCCAGCAGCCGGACAGGGGGCAGTGGAAACACCATATATTTT.

This clone was picked up one time. The chain has TRBV10-3 and TRBJ2-7; no definite D call. V was clipped by 0 bases and J by 6 bases, with 3 bases between them. The germline gives CDR1 ENHRY, CDR2 SYGVKD. The CDR3 spans 11 residues. As DNA, the CDR3 is TGTGCCATCAGTGAGTCTCGCGAGCAGTACTTC. Translated: CAISESREQYF.